This TCR beta chain was captured by sequencing in a study of T cell repertoires in ileal Crohn's disease. Study observations and caveats: All patients with clonality above 26.8% had endoscopic recurrence.

Profiled with immunoSEQ multiplex PCR; TCRdb holds only in-frame clones, not every one. Among tens of thousands of clones, about 89% were seen once, and the ten largest hold roughly 2%. Time point: neoterminal ileum biopsy at postoperative endoscopy, about 6 months after surgery. Trimming removed 4 bases from V and 4 bases from J; junction bases left unmatched: 9. This CDR3 is built from 17 residues. Germline CDR1 and CDR2: SGHRS and YFSETQ. About this clone itself: The target antigen is unknown.

The chain recombines TRBV5-1 with TRBJ2-3; 13 bases are shared with TRBD2. The receptor was isolated from an adult with Crohn's disease. Sequencing was performed on ileal tissue. In DNA, the CDR3 is TGCGCCAGCAGCGCATCTGGACTAGCGGGAGATGCAGATACGCAGTATTTT. Its translation is CASSASGLAGDADTQYF.